This TCR beta chain was sequenced in a study of T-cell reconstitution after alpha-beta-depleted transplantation in children. Points from the study as a whole: The study reportedly traced alpha-beta T cells about two months after transplant to several hundred expanded graft clones.

V was shortened by 3 bases and J by 9 bases, with 15 bases between the two germline ends. Germline values: CDR1 SGHDT, CDR2 YYEEEE. CDR3 length: 13 amino acids. This clonotype was counted between two and nine times. The antigen is unknown. The TCRbeta library incorporated unique molecular identifiers. TCRdb itself ran the PCR reads through MiXCR, one entry per CDR3 protein. The repertoire holds over 400,000 distinct CDR3 sequences, with approximately 41% as singletons. The sequencing here drew on PBMCs, taken before TCRalphabeta/CD19-depleted stem cell transplant. J is TRBJ2-5 and V is TRBV5-6, with D possibly being TRBD1 (7 bases). This receptor was taken from a girl aged 2 to 10 with aplastic anemia, due to receive a stem cell transplant. CDR3 bases: TGTGCCAGCAGCTCACAGGGGACTTGGGCCCAGTACTTC. Encoded protein: CASSSQGTWAQYF.